These T cell receptor beta chains were read from a single sample in a study of blood T cells in healthy people across ages. Each CDR3 protein gets one entry after TCRdb re-called the 5' RACE reads with MiXCR. Among about 640,000 distinct CDR3 sequences listed, roughly 53% were seen once. Sequenced input: blood. Every receptor here comes from a man between 60 and 70 years old in good health. Each CDR3 is given with its conserved first and last residue. A D gene is named only where the DNA matches it firmly. The listing skips clone size in some rows; elsewhere it reads once, few, many or a size class.

CDR3aa: CSGGQGGNEQYF
CDR3nt: TGCAGCGGTGGACAGGGGGGCAATGAGCAGTACTTC
d_gene: TRBD1
j_gene: TRBJ2-5
abundance: -
v_gene: TRBV29-1

CDR3aa: CASSRSTGGSYNEQYF
CDR3nt: TGTGCCAGCAGCCGATCGACAGGGGGCTCCTACAATGAGCAGTACTTC
d_gene: TRBD1
j_gene: TRBJ2-7
abundance: -
v_gene: TRBV3-1

CDR3aa: CSARGPPGTGRTNYGYTF
CDR3nt: TGCAGTGCTAGAGGTCCTCCTGGGACAGGGAGAACTAACTATGGCTACACCTTC
d_gene: TRBD1
j_gene: TRBJ1-2
abundance: -
v_gene: TRBV20-1

CDR3aa: CANSLDPQGWSYEQYF
CDR3nt: TGTGCCAACAGCTTAGACCCACAGGGGTGGTCCTACGAGCAGTACTTC
d_gene: TRBD1
j_gene: TRBJ2-7
abundance: once
v_gene: TRBV7-2

CDR3aa: CAGSVETPLGEKLFF
CDR3nt: TGTGCCGGCAGCGTGGAGACGCCGTTGGGGGAAAAACTGTTTTTT
d_gene: -
j_gene: TRBJ1-4
abundance: few
v_gene: TRBV7-9

CDR3aa: CASSVGTARYGELFF
CDR3nt: TGCGCCAGCAGCGTCGGGACAGCAAGATATGGGGAGCTGTTTTTT
d_gene: TRBD1
j_gene: TRBJ2-2
abundance: -
v_gene: TRBV5-1

CDR3aa: CASSRQGAMGSPLRF
CDR3nt: TGCGCCAGCTCACGACAGGGGGCAATGGGGTCACCCCTCCGCTTT
d_gene: TRBD1
j_gene: TRBJ1-6
abundance: -
v_gene: TRBV5-1

CDR3aa: CASSMRQGRKDTQYF
CDR3nt: TGTGCCAGTAGTATGCGGCAGGGAAGGAAAGATACGCAGTATTTT
d_gene: -
j_gene: TRBJ2-3
abundance: once
v_gene: TRBV19

CDR3aa: CASSPPGQMNTEAFF
CDR3nt: TGTGCCAGCAGTCCCCCGGGACAGATGAACACTGAAGCTTTCTTT
d_gene: TRBD1
j_gene: TRBJ1-1
abundance: -
v_gene: TRBV5-1

CDR3aa: CSVVRSGGSYNEQFF
CDR3nt: TGCAGCGTTGTTCGTAGCGGGGGCTCCTACAATGAGCAGTTCTTC
d_gene: TRBD2
j_gene: TRBJ2-1
abundance: few
v_gene: TRBV29-1